These 29 T cell receptor beta chains came from one sample sequenced in a study of Ad26.COV2.S vaccination and SARS-CoV-2 variants (dated by TCRdb to the early 2020s). The method behind the library was the immunoSEQ multiplex PCR assay. What TCRdb holds here is the immuneACCESS table cut down to in-frame rearrangements. Part of the clones is not present; checked against another copy, under half of the missing clones reflect an unresolved V gene, and the others are unexplained. The sample records around 300,000 clones, 88% of which are singletons. 6.4% of the sample comes from the top ten. The meaning of the sample's treatment or condition label: some 20 received Ad26.COV2.S at low or high dose, single or two shots; roughly 5 received placebo; per-sample allocation not given. Repertoires of vaccine and placebo recipients were sequenced from samples collected on day 63 after the first injection. Sequences were derived from peripheral blood, sampled in a trial of Ad26.COV2.S vaccine versus placebo. The receptors stem from a person aged 18-65 years who received the Ad26.COV2.S COVID-19 vaccine or a placebo.

V usage is TRBV14 and J usage is TRBJ1-2; D is unresolved. The CDR3 is made up of 11 amino acids. The germline V and J ends were trimmed by 5 bases and 9 bases, with 10 bases remaining between them. Looked up from germline, CDR1 is SGHDN and CDR2 is FVKESK. CDR3 bases: TGTGCCAGCAGCTCATTATACAGCTACACCTTC. Protein sequence: CASSSLYSYTF.

This clone occurred once. The chain uses TRBV28 and TRBJ1-1; no reliable D call. Germline CDR1 is MDHEN and CDR2 is SYDVKM. With 6 bases removed from V and 1 base from J, the gap between germline ends came to 12 bases. This CDR3 has 14 residues. DNA for the CDR3: TGTGCCAGCAGCTCCCGAGGCGGGAACACTGAAGCTTTCTTT. It specifies CASSSRGGNTEAFF.

This clone has just a few counts. The rearrangement links TRBV13 to TRBJ1-3; D is perhaps TRBD1 (6 bases). The V gene's germline CDR1 is PRHDT and CDR2 FYEKMQ (reference sequence). Trimming removed 5 bases from V and 1 base from J, with 12 bases in between. The CDR3 is 15 amino acids. The CDR3 nucleotides read TGTGCCAGCAGCATGGACAGTAAGTCTGGAAACACCATATATTTT. Protein product: CASSMDSKSGNTIYF.

The J gene is TRBJ1-1, the V gene TRBV10-3; TRBD1 matches at 7 bases. Germline CDR1 and CDR2: ENHRY and SYGVKD. Trimming at V came to 10 bases and at J to 5 bases, leaving 4 bases not matched to a gene. The CDR3 consists of 11 residues. The CDR3 DNA follows: TGTGCCACAACAGGGGAGACTGAAGCTTTCTTT. Translated: CATTGETEAFF.

The chain's CDR3 is CAWSVQPVGYTF. The CDR3 DNA reads TGTGCCTGGAGCGTGCAGCCGGTAGGCTACACCTTC. The V and J genes are TRBV30 and TRBJ1-2; D not certain. Germline CDR1 reads GTSNPN; CDR2 reads SVGIG (reference sequence). V was trimmed by 3 bases and J by 8 bases, leaving 13 bases between them. This CDR3 has 12 amino acids.

The sample holds a few counts of this clone. This chain connects TRBV10-3 to TRBJ2-1; 7 nucleotides match TRBD2. V dropped 0 bases and J dropped 1; count of bases not matched to a gene: 6. The length of the CDR3 is 17 residues. Germline V gene data show CDR1 as ENHRY and CDR2 as SYGVKD. CDR3 sequence reads: CAISESSPGGSYNEQFF. The DNA for the CDR3 is TGTGCCATCAGTGAGTCATCCCCGGGAGGTTCCTACAATGAGCAGTTCTTC.

The chain links TRBV9 to TRBJ2-7; D gene ambiguous. V lost 0 bases, J lost 0 bases, and 10 bases lay in between. Germline CDR1 reads SGDLS; CDR2 reads YYNGEE. The CDR3 totals 15 residues. The CDR3 DNA is TGTGCCAGCAGCGTAGGACCATTTAGCTCCTACGAGCAGTACTTC. It encodes CASSVGPFSSYEQYF.

The chain employs TRBV4-2 and TRBJ2-5; no firm D call. Germline V lookup: CDR1 LGHNA, CDR2 YNFKEQ. The ends were cut back, 0 bases at V and 1 base at J, with 21 bases in the middle. This CDR3 is built from 19 residues. CDR3: CASSQDFTYSQFSQETQYF. The CDR3 DNA follows: TGTGCCAGCAGCCAAGATTTCACTTATTCTCAGTTTAGCCAAGAGACCCAGTACTTC.

This clone was observed a single time. The V and J genes are TRBV19 and TRBJ1-2; D may be TRBD1 (5 bases). This CDR3 spans 15 amino acids. Trimming took off 0 bases at V and 4 bases at J, with 12 bases between the two ends. Germline values: CDR1 LNHDA, CDR2 SQIVND (reference sequence). CDR3 sequence: CASSIDLRDGYGYTF. CDR3 sequence (DNA): TGTGCCAGTAGTATAGATCTCCGGGACGGCTATGGCTACACCTTC.

V is TRBV15 and J is TRBJ2-2, with D possibly being TRBD1 (5 bases). The germline CDR1 and CDR2 sequences are LNHNV and YYDKDF (reference sequence). V lost 5 bases and J lost 0, with 10 bases in between. CDR3 length: 15 residues. CDR3 sequence reads: CATSSNRPNTGELFF. The CDR3 DNA follows: TGTGCCACCAGCTCGAACAGGCCGAACACCGGGGAGCTGTTTTTT.

This chain joins TRBV5-4 and TRBJ1-4, with a tentative D call TRBD1 (6 bases). The CDR3 runs to 14 residues. With 9 bases removed from V and 6 bases from J, the gap between germline ends came to 18 bases. Germline V gives CDR1 SGHNT, CDR2 YYREEE (reference sequence). CDR3 loop: CATTTGWGDEKLFF. The CDR3 region has the DNA TGTGCCACCACGACAGGTTGGGGGGATGAAAAACTGTTTTTT.

Worth noting for this clone: Other DNA sequences in this sample translate to the same CDR3. The rearrangement links TRBV5-6 to TRBJ2-7, with D hard to call. V lost 0 bases and J lost 3, with 1 base in between. Germline CDR1 is SGHDT and CDR2 is YYEEEE. The CDR3 is 11 amino acids. CDR3 sequence: CASSLGYEQYF. The CDR3 coding sequence is TGTGCCAGCAGCTTGGGCTACGAGCAGTACTTC.

J is TRBJ2-2 and V is TRBV11-3, with TRBD1 as a possible D gene (6 bases). Germline CDR1 SGHNT, CDR2 YENEEA. The CDR3 consists of 16 residues. V was shortened by 5 bases and J by 4 bases, with 17 bases between the two germline ends. The DNA of the CDR3 is TGTGCCAGCAGCCTATCGCCAGGGGCTCCCACCGGGGAGCTGTTTTTT. This encodes CASSLSPGAPTGELFF.

This clone has only one observation. The chain combines TRBV3-1 (or the pseudogene TRBV3-2) with TRBJ1-2; D gene uncertain. The V gene's germline CDR1 is LGHDT and CDR2 YNNKEL (reference sequence). This CDR3 region has 14 residues. Trimming removed 1 base at V and 1 base at J, with 7 bases between. The CDR3 loop is CASSQGPSNYGYTF. The CDR3 DNA follows: TGTGCCAGCAGCCAAGGTCCCAGTAACTATGGCTACACCTTC.

The CDR3 DNA follows: TGCGCCAGCAGCCAAGATGAGTGGACAGGAGAACTTACAACTAATGAAAAACTGTTTTTT. Amino acid sequence: CASSQDEWTGELTTNEKLFF. The genes are TRBV4-1 and TRBJ1-4, with 7 nucleotides matching TRBD1. There are 20 residues in the CDR3. The junction had 13 bases not matched to a gene; V was cut back by 0 bases and J by 0 bases. CDR1 and CDR2 from the germline V gene are MGHRA and YSYEKL.

The chain joins TRBV19 to TRBJ1-5; the D is unclear. The germline V gene has CDR1 LNHDA and CDR2 SQIVND (reference sequence). With 7 bases removed from V and 0 bases from J, the gap between germline ends came to 10 bases. The CDR3 is made up of 14 amino acids. The CDR3 here is CASIGGYSNQPQHF. The CDR3, as DNA: TGTGCCAGTATTGGAGGCTATAGCAATCAGCCCCAGCATTTT.

This chain uses TRBV27 with TRBJ2-1; D is tentatively TRBD1 or TRBD2 (5 bases each). CDR1 MNHEY and CDR2 SMNVEV come from the germline V gene (reference sequence). This CDR3 region has 15 residues. V was trimmed by 1 base and J by 6 bases, leaving 13 bases between them. DNA for the CDR3: TGTGCCAGCAGTTTATGGGACGGGGCCAGCAATGAGCAGTTCTTC. The encoded protein is CASSLWDGASNEQFF.

This chain uses TRBV18 with TRBJ1-4; D unclear. Germline V lookup: CDR1 KGHSH, CDR2 LQKENI. The CDR3 sequence is 14 residues long. Deletions cut 2 bases from V and 0 bases from J, with 4 bases between. The CDR3 protein is CASSPETTNEKLFF. The CDR3 DNA is TGTGCCAGCTCACCAGAGACAACTAATGAAAAACTGTTTTTT.

This clone was picked up a small number of times. CDR3 sequence: CASSMGGQGTQTQYF. CDR3 nucleotides: TGTGCCAGTAGTATGGGGGGACAGGGGACGCAGACCCAGTACTTC. The chain has TRBV19 and TRBJ2-5; 10 nucleotides agree with TRBD1. The V and J ends lost 3 bases and 6 bases, in that order; junction bases with no gene match: 7. This CDR3 spans 15 amino acids. CDR1 LNHDA and CDR2 SQIVND come from the germline V gene (reference sequence).

The V gene is TRBV7-3, the J gene TRBJ2-3; 7 bases are a match to TRBD2. This CDR3 region has 15 residues. From germline, CDR1 is SGHTA and CDR2 FQGTGA. Unmatched junction bases numbered 2, after V lost 2 bases and J lost 0 bases. Here the CDR3 DNA reads TGTGCCAGCAGCTTAGCGGGAGTGAGCACAGATACGCAGTATTTT. Its translation: CASSLAGVSTDTQYF.

The chain's CDR3 is CASSQDLDRGYTF. The CDR3 region has the DNA TGCGCCAGCAGCCAAGATCTTGATCGCGGCTACACCTTC. The J gene is TRBJ1-2, the V gene TRBV4-3; D unresolved. Germline V gene sequence: CDR1 LGHNA, CDR2 YSLEER. Trimming shortened V by 0 bases and J by 8 bases, and 10 bases separated the two germline ends. The CDR3 length is 13 residues.

This clone has only one observation. The V call is TRBV6-5, the J call TRBJ2-7; tentatively, D is TRBD2 (6 bases). Trimming took 4 bases from V and 4 from J, leaving 11 bases between them. Germline V gene data show CDR1 as MNHEY and CDR2 as SVGAGI. The CDR3 has 13 residues. The CDR3 here is CASSSGLLYEQYF. The DNA for the CDR3 is TGTGCCAGCAGTTCGGGACTCCTATACGAGCAGTACTTC.

The V call is TRBV5-8, the J call TRBJ1-5; 7 bases align to TRBD1. The germline CDR1 and CDR2 sequences are SGHTS and YDEGEE. J lost 0 bases, V lost 4 bases, and 16 bases had no gene match. The CDR3 contains 19 residues. The CDR3 bases are TGTGCCAGCAGCAAAAAGCCGGGACAGCAATTATATAGCAATCAGCCCCAGCATTTT. Translating it yields CASSKKPGQQLYSNQPQHF.

This chain links TRBV30 with TRBJ2-2, with 8 bases identical to TRBD2. Germline-derived CDR1 and CDR2 are GTSNPN and SVGIG (reference sequence). The CDR3 length is 16 residues. J lost 4 bases, V lost 2 bases, and 9 bases had no gene match. The CDR3 nucleotides are TGTGCCTGGAGTCATCCCAATCTAGCGGGCACCGGGGAGCTGTTTTTT. Its protein product is CAWSHPNLAGTGELFF.

The chain carries TRBV11-2 and TRBJ1-1; 7 bases map to TRBD1. This CDR3 is built from 14 residues. With V trimmed by 4 bases and J by 5 bases, 7 bases remained unmatched. Looked up from germline, CDR1 is SGHAT and CDR2 is FQNNGV. CDR3 DNA sequence: TGTGCCAGCAGCTATAACAGGGGTAATACTGAAGCTTTCTTT. Protein product: CASSYNRGNTEAFF.

This clone was found once. The V and J genes are TRBV28 and TRBJ2-3, with D perhaps matching TRBD1 (6 bases). Trimming took 3 bases from V and 0 from J, leaving 10 bases between them. The CDR3 covers 15 residues. CDR1 is MDHEN and CDR2 is SYDVKM in the germline V gene. The CDR3, as DNA: TGTGCCAGCAGTTTTATGGACAGCAGCACAGATACGCAGTATTTT. It encodes CASSFMDSSTDTQYF.

The V call is TRBV3-1 (or the pseudogene TRBV3-2), the J call TRBJ2-4; 11 nucleotides match TRBD2. The CDR3 runs to 16 residues. Germline V CDR1 and CDR2: LGHDT, YNNKEL (reference sequence). The V and J ends lost 2 bases and 0 bases, in that order; junction bases with no gene match: 0. The CDR3: CASSQLAGGAKNIQYF. The CDR3 coding sequence is TGTGCCAGCAGCCAACTAGCGGGGGGAGCCAAAAACATTCAGTACTTC.

Only one count was recorded for this clone. V gene TRBV18 combines with J gene TRBJ1-1; TRBD1 matches 7 bases. V lost 3 bases to trimming and J lost 1 base; unmatched junction nucleotides: 5. Germline values: CDR1 KGHSH, CDR2 LQKENI. This CDR3 spans 15 amino acids. The CDR3 sequence: CASSPAGTENTEAFF. The CDR3 nucleotides read TGTGCCAGCTCACCTGCCGGGACAGAGAACACTGAAGCTTTCTTT. The complete variable domain, with remaining parts taken from reference TRBV18 and TRBJ1-1, reads NAGVMQNPRHLVRRRGQEARLRCSPMKGHSHVYWYRQLPEEGLKFMVYLQKENIIDESGMPKERFSAEFPKEGPSILRIQQVVRGDSAAYFCASSPAGTENTEAFFGQGTRLTVV.

This chain links TRBV30 with TRBJ1-2, with D possibly matching TRBD1 (6 bases). The CDR3 length is 14 residues. Germline assignment: CDR1 GTSNPN and CDR2 SVGIG (reference sequence). Trimming removed 2 bases at V and 3 bases at J, with 13 bases between. CDR3 sequence reads: CAWSRRGQDYGYTF. The DNA of the CDR3 is TGTGCCTGGAGTCGTCGGGGGCAGGACTATGGCTACACCTTC.